The clone carrying this TCR beta chain was counted many times. The sample comes from a study of regulatory T cells in long-lasting Graves disease. Study-level background: Treatment with antithyroid drugs for over 5 years, together with positive TSH receptor antibodies, meant persistent Graves' disease.

CDR3-region Arm-PCR and iRepertoire HTBI primers produced the TCR beta libraries. MiXCR was run by TCRdb on the multiplex PCR reads, yielding one entry per CDR3 protein. The sample consists of about 470,000 distinct CDR3 sequences, roughly 21% of them appearing once. Time point of the sample: persistent/refractory GD, antithyroid drugs over 5 years with positive TRAb. Preparation of the TCR library used RNA extracted from PBMCs. The germline gives CDR1 MDHEN, CDR2 SYDVKM. The CDR3 length is 13 residues. Germline trimming cut 10 bases from V and 8 bases from J; bases unmatched to any gene: 11. The sequence was obtained from a female donor with Graves disease. The chain is built from TRBV28 and TRBJ1-2; 9 positions match TRBD1. Sequences were derived from peripheral blood mononuclear cells (PBMCs), sampled when the disease was refractory, from a patient treated with antithyroid drugs. Written as DNA, the CDR3 is TGTGCCATCCGACAGGGGGGATTGGGAGGCTACACCTTC. This gives the protein CAIRQGGLGGYTF.